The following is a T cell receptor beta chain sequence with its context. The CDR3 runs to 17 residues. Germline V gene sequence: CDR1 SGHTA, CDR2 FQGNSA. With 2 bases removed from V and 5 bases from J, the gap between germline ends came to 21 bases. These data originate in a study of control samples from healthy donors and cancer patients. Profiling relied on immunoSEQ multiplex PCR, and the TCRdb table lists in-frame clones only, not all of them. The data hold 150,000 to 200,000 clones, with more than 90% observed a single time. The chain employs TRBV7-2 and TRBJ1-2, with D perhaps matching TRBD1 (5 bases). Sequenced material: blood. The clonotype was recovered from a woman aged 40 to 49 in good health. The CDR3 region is CASSLFGRGAVGYGYTF. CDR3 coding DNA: TGTGCCAGCAGCTTATTTGGTAGAGGGGCTGTTGGTTATGGCTACACCTTC.